This TCR beta chain comes out of a study of patients with pleural tuberculosis. One entry per CDR3 protein results from TCRdb running MiXCR on the reads. The repertoire holds around 50,000 distinct CDR3 sequences, with less than 8% as singletons. V was clipped by 6 bases and J by 10 bases, with 15 bases between them. The CDR3 consists of 12 residues. Germline V gene data show CDR1 as SGHDN and CDR2 as FVKESK. This clonotype originated in a human donor with pleural tuberculosis. The rearrangement uses TRBV14 and TRBJ1-1, with D possibly matching TRBD1 (5 bases). The CDR3, as DNA: TGTGCCAGCAGGTTCGGCGGGGGAGGAGCTTTCTTT. This encodes CASRFGGGGAFF. Full variable domain (missing parts from reference TRBV14 and TRBJ1-1): EAGVTQFPSHSVIEKGQTVTLRCDPISGHDNLYWYRRVMGKEIKFLLHFVKESKQDESGMPNNRFLAERTGGTYSTLKVQPAELEDSGVYFCASRFGGGGAFFGQGTRLTVV.